This passage covers 20 T cell receptor beta chains from one sample sequenced in a study of T cells in Graves' hyperthyroidism and ophthalmopathy. RNA transcripts gave rise to amplified TCR beta CDR3 regions. TCR CDR3 underwent first-round RT-PCR with the HTBI primer set. TCRdb itself ran the multiplex PCR reads through MiXCR, one entry per CDR3 protein. The table includes hundreds of thousands of distinct CDR3 sequences, about 20% detected once. Sequencing was performed on blood. The receptors come from a middle-aged man with Graves' ophthalmopathy.

V and J are TRBV2 and TRBJ2-7; D call uncertain. The germline gives CDR1 SNHLY, CDR2 FYNNEI. V shed 7 bases and J shed 2 bases, with 9 bases lying between them. The CDR3 has 12 amino acids. CDR3: CASKSSAYEQYF. The CDR3 DNA reads TGTGCCAGCAAGTCCAGTGCCTACGAGCAGTACTTC.

The chain has TRBV12-3 or TRBV12-4 and TRBJ2-4; D is unclear. This CDR3 has 14 residues. The ends were cut back, 8 bases at V and 0 bases at J, with 11 bases in the middle. This CDR3 reads CASRGNLAKNIQYF. The CDR3 nucleotides read TGTGCCAGCCGAGGAAACTTAGCCAAAAACATTCAGTACTTC.

This clonotype was counted a few times. The chain joins TRBV25-1 to TRBJ2-3, with D uncertain. The V and J ends lost 6 bases and 7 bases respectively, with 8 bases between them. CDR3 length: 11 residues. Germline V lookup: CDR1 MGHDK, CDR2 SYGVNS. The CDR3 nucleotides are TGTGCCAGCAGCGCCTTAAATACGCAGTATTTT. Translation gives CASSALNTQYF.

The CDR3 sequence is CASSPGSAAGGSISSYEQYF. The CDR3 region has the DNA TGTGCCAGCTCACCAGGGTCCGCGGCAGGAGGTAGTATTAGCTCCTACGAGCAGTACTTC. The chain uses TRBV18 and TRBJ2-7, with D tentatively TRBD2 (5 bases). Germline V gives CDR1 KGHSH, CDR2 LQKENI. The CDR3 loop spans 20 amino acids. The V end was cut by 2 bases, the J end by 0 bases, with 26 bases between. The variable domain in full, completed from reference TRBV18 and TRBJ2-7, reads NAGVMQNPRHLVRRRGQEARLRCSPMKGHSHVYWYRQLPEEGLKFMVYLQKENIIDESGMPKERFSAEFPKEGPSILRIQQVVRGDSAAYFCASSPGSAAGGSISSYEQYFGPGTRLTVT.

This clonotype was counted at least ten times. This chain joins TRBV28 and TRBJ1-2, with 7 bases matching TRBD1. Germline V gene lookup returns CDR1 MDHEN and CDR2 SYDVKM. This CDR3 spans 14 amino acids. With 7 bases clipped from V and 8 bases from J, the junction kept 13 bases outside the gene matches. The CDR3 DNA follows: TGTGCCAGCAACAAGGGACAGCCCCCGAGGGGCTACACCTTC. It is translated as CASNKGQPPRGYTF.

The genes are TRBV9 and TRBJ2-7, with D possibly TRBD2 on 7 matching bases. The V end lost 0 bases, the J end lost 6 bases, and 16 bases lay between the germline ends. Germline CDR1 is SGDLS and CDR2 is YYNGEE. The CDR3 length is 15 residues. CDR3 nucleotides: TGTGCCAGCAGCGTAGAGGGGGGGGGTTCTCGCGAGCAGTACTTC. This translates into CASSVEGGGSREQYF.

This clonotype occurred a few times. J is TRBJ2-3 and V is TRBV11-2; no clear D gene. The CDR3 has 16 amino acids. V was trimmed by 0 bases and J by 6 bases, leaving 16 bases between them. Germline CDR1 is SGHAT and CDR2 is FQNNGV. The CDR3 nucleotides read TGTGCCAGCAGCTTAGAGGCAGCCTTCCCCTGGGATACGCAGTATTTT. Its protein is CASSLEAAFPWDTQYF.

This clonotype showed up just a few times. V is TRBV7-9 and J is TRBJ1-5; 7 bases are shared with TRBD1. The V gene end was trimmed by 4 bases and the J gene end by 1 base; junction bases not matched to a gene: 1. The CDR3 totals 14 residues. CDR1 SEHNR and CDR2 FQNEAQ come from the germline V gene (reference sequence). CDR3 in DNA: TGTGCCAGCAGCTGGGGACAGAGCAATCAGCCCCAGCATTTT. It specifies CASSWGQSNQPQHF.

The rearrangement joins TRBV29-1 to TRBJ1-1, with a weak D call TRBD1 (5 bases). Germline lookup yields CDR1 SQVTM and CDR2 ANQGSEA. This CDR3 comprises 13 residues. The ends were cut back, 3 bases at V and 6 bases at J, with 14 bases in the middle. CDR3 residues: CSVDRQGSPEAFF. The CDR3 DNA is TGCAGCGTTGACCGGCAGGGCTCACCTGAAGCTTTCTTT.

V usage is TRBV3-1 and J usage is TRBJ2-2; the D is unclear. The CDR3 totals 16 residues. Germline V CDR1 and CDR2: LGHDT, YNNKEL (reference sequence). Trimming took off 2 bases at V and 1 base at J, with 11 bases between the two ends. The CDR3 reads CASSQRAERNTGELFF. The CDR3 DNA reads TGTGCCAGCAGCCAAAGGGCTGAAAGGAACACCGGGGAGCTGTTTTTT.

V is TRBV29-1 and J is TRBJ2-5; the match to TRBD2 covers 10 bases. Germline lookup yields CDR1 SQVTM and CDR2 ANQGSEA. The V and J ends lost 5 bases and 5 bases, in that order; junction bases with no gene match: 2. This CDR3 comprises 12 residues. CDR3 sequence: CSVLLAGETQYF. The CDR3 DNA follows: TGCAGCGTTCTACTAGCGGGGGAGACCCAGTACTTC.

This clonotype was seen at least ten times. V is TRBV27 and J is TRBJ2-5; 9 nucleotides match TRBD1. The V segment lost 8 bases and the J segment 3 bases; nucleotides outside the gene matches: 1. CDR1 MNHEY and CDR2 SMNVEV come from the germline V gene (reference sequence). There are 12 residues in the CDR3. The CDR3 DNA reads TGTGCCAGCCGGGACAGGGAAGAGACCCAGTACTTC. This sequence encodes CASRDREETQYF.

This clonotype came up many times. The rearrangement links TRBV2 to TRBJ2-3; D possibly corresponds to TRBD2 (7 bases). Trimming shortened V by 7 bases and J by 5 bases, and 13 bases separated the two germline ends. This CDR3 has 13 amino acids. CDR1 and CDR2 from the germline V gene are SNHLY and FYNNEI. CDR3 DNA: TGTGCCAGCAATCAGGGAGGGGGAGATACGCAGTATTTT. Amino acids: CASNQGGGDTQYF.

The rearrangement joins TRBV19 to TRBJ1-1; the D gene is possibly TRBD1 (6 bases). Germline CDR1 is LNHDA and CDR2 is SQIVND (reference sequence). The CDR3 length is 15 residues. The V and J ends lost 6 bases and 4 bases respectively, with 18 bases between them. Written as DNA, the CDR3 is TGTGCCAGTAGAAGGACAGCCTACGGATCCACTGAAGCTTTCTTT. Amino acid sequence: CASRRTAYGSTEAFF.

The chain employs TRBV5-5 and TRBJ2-1; no firm D call. The CDR3 has 17 residues. Trimming took off 4 bases at V and 3 bases at J, with 20 bases between the two ends. Germline-derived CDR1 and CDR2 are SGHKS and YYEKEE (reference sequence). The CDR3 nucleotides are TGTGCCAGCAGCAGAAGACTGGTTCTCAACGGCTACAATGAGCAGTTCTTC. Its translation is CASSRRLVLNGYNEQFF. Drawing the rest from reference TRBV5-5 and TRBJ2-1, the complete variable domain is DAGVTQSPTHLIKTRGQQVTLRCSPISGHKSVSWYQQVLGQGPQFIFQYYEKEERGRGNFPDRFSARQFPNYSSELNVNALLLGDSALYLCASSRRLVLNGYNEQFFGPGTRLTVL.

The chain joins TRBV6-1 to TRBJ2-7; D gene unclear. This CDR3 spans 12 amino acids. Per the germline V gene, CDR1 is MNHNS and CDR2 is SASEGT. V was shortened by 6 bases and J by 6 bases, with 12 bases between the two germline ends. Here the CDR3 DNA reads TGTGCCAGCAGCAGACACCGTCTCGAGCAGTACTTC. This encodes CASSRHRLEQYF.

This clonotype was counted between two and nine times. The V gene is TRBV7-3, the J gene TRBJ2-5, with D perhaps matching TRBD2 (5 bases). Germline-derived CDR1 and CDR2 are SGHTA and FQGTGA. Trimming pared 2 bases from V and 5 bases from J, leaving 15 bases between. The CDR3 sequence is 15 residues long. CDR3 coding DNA: TGTGCCAGCAGCTTAGGTCCGGGGATGGGGGAGACCCAGTACTTC. Translation: CASSLGPGMGETQYF.

This clonotype was counted between two and nine times. The J gene is TRBJ2-1, the V gene TRBV20-1, with D perhaps TRBD1 (5 bases). Germline values: CDR1 DFQATT, CDR2 SNEGSKA (reference sequence). The CDR3 consists of 17 residues. V was shortened by 3 bases and J by 4 bases, with 22 bases between the two germline ends. The CDR3 bases are TGCAGTGCTAGGAGTCCCTTGGGGCAAAAGTCTTACAATGAGCAGTTCTTC. Translated: CSARSPLGQKSYNEQFF.

V gene TRBV20-1 combines with J gene TRBJ2-7, with D perhaps TRBD1 (5 bases). V lost 0 bases to trimming and J lost 3 bases, with 12 bases between them. The length of the CDR3 is 14 residues. CDR1 DFQATT and CDR2 SNEGSKA come from the germline V gene (reference sequence). CDR3 bases: TGCAGTGCTAGAGATTATAGTCAGGGCTACGAGCAGTACTTC. Its translation is CSARDYSQGYEQYF.

There are many counts of this clonotype. This chain connects TRBV30 to TRBJ1-4; TRBD1 matches at 9 bases. Germline values: CDR1 GTSNPN, CDR2 SVGIG (reference sequence). This CDR3 contains 14 residues. The ends lost 1 base at V and 8 bases at J; junction bases unmatched: 5. The chain's CDR3 is CAWSGQGVREKLFF. The CDR3, as DNA: TGTGCCTGGAGTGGACAGGGGGTGAGGGAAAAACTGTTTTTT. The full variable domain, completed using reference TRBV30 and TRBJ1-4, is SQTIHQWPATLVQPVGSPLSLECTVEGTSNPNLYWYRQAAGRGLQLLFYSVGIGQISSEVPQNLSASRPQDRQFILSSKKLLLSDSGFYLCAWSGQGVREKLFFGSGTQLSVL.